The clone carrying this TCR beta chain showed up just a few times. The data originate from a study of T cells in Graves' hyperthyroidism and ophthalmopathy. CDR1 is LNHDA and CDR2 is SQIVND in the germline V gene (reference sequence). V was cut by 7 bases and J by 4 bases, with 23 bases left in between. The CDR3 consists of 17 residues. The cohort's ophthalmopathy patients, a group with duration under 3 months, had a Clinical Activity Score of at least 3 and a NOSPECS grade of at least 4. Uncontrolled infections, other autoimmune diseases, pregnancy or lactation led to exclusion of patients. Using around 10 ml of fresh peripheral blood, PBMCs were prepared. There were TCR beta CDR3 regions amplified from RNA transcripts. RT-PCR in the first round (using the HTBI primer set) targeted the TCR CDR3. TCRdb re-analysed the multiplex PCR reads in MiXCR, keeping a single row per CDR3 protein. The sample lists about 370,000 distinct CDR3 sequences, about 16% occurring once.

This chain links TRBV19 with TRBJ1-5; D might be TRBD1 (5 bases). This receptor was identified in a woman aged 55 to 70 with Graves' ophthalmopathy. Source material: blood. The chain's CDR3 is CASKFGQGGSGNQPQHF. The CDR3 nucleotides are TGTGCCAGTAAATTCGGGCAGGGTGGTTCGGGAAATCAGCCCCAGCATTTT.